This paragraph reports one T cell receptor (beta chain). Method: immunoSEQ multiplex PCR; TCRdb's copy keeps in-frame clones and lacks some. The sample records just under 45,000 clones, 80% to 95% being singletons. This sample was included in a study of T cell changes during pregnancy in multiple sclerosis. The V end lost 6 bases, the J end lost 3 bases, and 6 bases lay between the germline ends. Germline assignment: CDR1 MDHEN and CDR2 SYDVKM. This CDR3 region has 13 residues. This chain uses TRBV28 with TRBJ2-6; no clear D gene. The sequence was obtained from a female donor with multiple sclerosis, enrolled in a pregnancy study. The specimen comprised CD4+ T cells from peripheral blood mononuclear cells, sampled in the first trimester of pregnancy. CDR3 in amino acids: CASSPGGANVLTF. CDR3 coding DNA: TGTGCCAGCAGCCCGGGTGGGGCCAACGTCCTGACTTTC.